This TCR beta chain was sequenced for a study of blood T cell repertoires in COVID-19. As for the study in general: PBMCs, B-cell-depleted T cells, or T cells provided the cDNA or gDNA that made up the material.

In the original workflow: Using reference gene primer amplification, nucleated cell counts were estimated. Only in-frame clones appear in the TCRdb table, and some are missing; sequencing was by immunoSEQ multiplex PCR. From that table come the V and J calls and clone size; the DNA was used to work out D and trimming. The sample records some 140,000 clones, around 83% being singletons. Living in 24 US areas, the participants were between roughly 18 and 90 years of age. Participant-given clinical history determined each cohort assignment. V was pared by 2 bases and J by 1 base, with 8 bases between. From germline, CDR1 is LGHNA and CDR2 YSLEER. CDR3 length equals 15 residues. This clone was seen a handful of times.

The chain has TRBV4-3 and TRBJ2-2; a weak D match, TRBD2 (6 bases). What was sequenced was PBMCs or T cells enriched from blood (not recorded which). The clonotype was recovered from a man aged 50 to 59 who had recovered from COVID-19. The CDR3 nucleotides are TGCGCCAGCAGCCAAAACGGGGGGAACACCGGGGAGCTGTTTTTT. It codes for CASSQNGGNTGELFF.